The 4 T cell receptor beta chains below all came from one sample that was sequenced in a study of graft-versus-host responses after intestinal transplantation. Antigen specificity for these receptors is unknown. This table comes from immunoSEQ multiplex PCR, and its TCRdb copy is limited to in-frame clones, with some not included. The sample lists 65,000 to 90,000 clones, around 93% occurring once. The source material was unstimulated CD8+ T cells sorted from spleen or lymph node cells, sampled before transplant. The receptor set was obtained from a human donor who was the organ donor for an intestinal transplant.

The V gene is TRBV27, the J gene TRBJ1-5, with unresolved D. Germline-derived CDR1 and CDR2 are MNHEY and SMNVEV (reference sequence). The germline V and J ends were trimmed by 5 bases and 7 bases, with 15 bases remaining between them. This CDR3 has 14 residues. CDR3 nucleotide sequence: TGTGCCAGCAGTCCGGGGAGGTCGGTACAGCCCCAGCATTTT. Translated, it gives CASSPGRSVQPQHF.

The gene calls are TRBV27 and TRBJ2-1; D not certain. CDR1 is MNHEY, CDR2 SMNVEV, per germline (reference sequence). V lost 2 bases and J lost 8, with 16 bases in between. The CDR3 is 15 amino acids. The CDR3 sequence is CASSLIQVNRDEQFF. The CDR3 DNA sequence: TGTGCCAGCAGTTTAATTCAGGTTAATAGAGATGAGCAGTTCTTC.

This rearrangement joins TRBV7-2 to TRBJ1-6, with D unresolved. Germline V gene sequence: CDR1 SGHTA, CDR2 FQGNSA. V was shortened by 1 base and J by 2 bases, with 12 bases between the two germline ends. The CDR3 runs to 17 residues. Here the CDR3 reads CASSLVGVAAYNSPLHF. The CDR3 DNA sequence: TGTGCCAGCAGCTTAGTCGGAGTGGCAGCCTATAATTCACCCCTCCACTTT.

The V and J genes are TRBV9 and TRBJ1-1; D is undetermined. Germline V CDR1 and CDR2: SGDLS, YYNGEE. This CDR3 has 15 residues. V was trimmed by 0 bases and J by 4 bases, leaving 13 bases between them. The CDR3 loop is CASSVDSHSGTEAFF. For the CDR3, the DNA is TGTGCCAGCAGCGTAGATTCTCACTCCGGCACTGAAGCTTTCTTT.